These 20 T cell receptor beta chains were sequenced from one sample in a study of molecular identifiers for immune sequencing clone quantification. Via MiXCR, TCRdb re-called the PCR reads, giving one row per CDR3 protein. The repertoire includes about 320,000 distinct CDR3 sequences, about 21% of them detected once, and about 0.81% sits in the top ten. The sample was naive CD8+ T cells from blood, with Jurkat cell RNA spiked in. Subset reported: FACS-sorted CD8+CD4-CCR7+CD45RA+ naive T cells. Source of these receptors: a human donor in good health. Some libraries in this study had Jurkat cell RNA spiked in.

At least ten counts were recorded for this clonotype. The gene calls are TRBV4-3 and TRBJ2-1, with a weak D call TRBD2 (6 bases). The CDR3 runs to 16 residues. Germline V gene sequence: CDR1 LGHNA, CDR2 YSLEER. Trimming removed 1 base from V and 0 bases from J, with 10 bases in between. The CDR3 sequence is CASSQGAGSSYNEQFF. In DNA, the CDR3 is TGCGCCAGCAGCCAAGGGGCGGGGAGCTCCTACAATGAGCAGTTCTTC.

This clonotype was detected ten times or more. The V and J genes are TRBV29-1 and TRBJ1-2; no reliable D call. V dropped 2 bases and J dropped 3 bases, with 10 bases sitting between them. This CDR3 is 13 amino acids long. CDR1 and CDR2 from the germline V gene are SQVTM and ANQGSEA. The CDR3, as DNA: TGCAGCGTTGAATCCACGCGTTACTATGGCTACACCTTC. Its protein is CSVESTRYYGYTF.

The genes are TRBV9 and TRBJ2-7, with TRBD1 matching over 7 bases. Trimming at V came to 0 bases and at J to 2 bases, leaving 2 bases not matched to a gene. Germline values: CDR1 SGDLS, CDR2 YYNGEE. CDR3 length: 14 residues. CDR3 in DNA: TGTGCCAGCAGCGTAGGGGACAGCCCCTACGAGCAGTACTTC. Residues: CASSVGDSPYEQYF.

Comment on this clonotype: Compared with germline, one end of the junction differs, possibly owing to a read error. The V and J genes are TRBV4-1 and TRBJ1-1; 11 nucleotides match TRBD1. Germline V gene lookup returns CDR1 MGHRA and CDR2 YSYEKL. The CDR3 loop spans 16 amino acids. The CDR3 reads CASSRGQGAVDTETFF. CDR3 bases: TGCGCCAGCAGCCGAGGACAGGGGGCGGTGGACACTGAAACTTTCTTT.

This clonotype was seen a handful of times. The gene calls are TRBV23-1 and TRBJ1-4, with 8 bases that match TRBD1. TRBV23-1 falls under the ORF class, with uncertain function. The CDR3 has 19 amino acids. Trimming took 4 bases from V and 0 from J; bases not matched to a gene: 13. CDR3 DNA sequence: TGCGCCAGCAGTCGCCCTCCGACGGACAGGGTTGCAACTAATGAAAAACTGTTTTTT. Its translation: CASSRPPTDRVATNEKLFF.

There are many counts of this clonotype. This chain joins TRBV20-1 and TRBJ2-7, with 9 bases matching TRBD1. This CDR3 is built from 13 residues. The junction had 3 bases not matched to a gene; V was cut back by 4 bases and J by 2 bases. Germline assignment: CDR1 DFQATT and CDR2 SNEGSKA (reference sequence). The CDR3 DNA reads TGCAGTGCTAACCGGGACAGGGCCTACGAGCAGTACTTC. This translates into CSANRDRAYEQYF.

This clonotype was counted ten times or more. J is TRBJ2-3 and V is TRBV20-1; 7 bases align to TRBD2. The CDR3 loop spans 16 amino acids. V dropped 3 bases and J dropped 3; count of bases not matched to a gene: 12. The germline V gene encodes CDR1 DFQATT and CDR2 SNEGSKA (reference sequence). The CDR3 nucleotides are TGCAGTGCTAGGATCTACTCGCGGGAGATGACAGATACGCAGTATTTT. This gives the protein CSARIYSREMTDTQYF.

This clonotype appeared a few times. The chain uses TRBV4-3 and TRBJ2-7, with 7 bases matching TRBD1. CDR1 LGHNA and CDR2 YSLEER come from the germline V gene. The CDR3 totals 16 residues. The trim removed 4 bases at V and 5 bases at J, leaving 14 bases unmatched. The CDR3: CASSPNKQGRRNEQYF. CDR3 bases: TGCGCCAGCAGCCCTAACAAACAGGGGAGAAGGAACGAGCAGTACTTC.

CDR3 sequence (DNA): TGTGCCAGCAACAAAAATCCCTACGAGCAGTACTTC. Its protein product is CASNKNPYEQYF. V and J are TRBV28 and TRBJ2-7, with D unresolved. This CDR3 region has 12 residues. Germline lookup yields CDR1 MDHEN and CDR2 SYDVKM. Trimming took off 7 bases at V and 2 bases at J, with 9 bases between the two ends.

This clonotype was seen many times. This chain joins TRBV21-1 and TRBJ1-3. TRBV21-1 is classified as a pseudogene. The CDR3 loop spans 15 amino acids. This chain's CDR3 is CASSKRRSAGNTIYF. The CDR3 DNA reads as TGTGCCAGCAGCAAACGCAGGTCAGCAGGAAACACCATATATTTT.

A word on this clonotype: A read error is possible here, since a much larger clone lies one base away. The rearrangement uses TRBV7-9 and TRBJ2-6, with 9 bases fitting TRBD1. CDR3 length equals 18 residues. The junction had 8 bases not matched to a gene; V was cut back by 5 bases and J by 0 bases. Germline CDR1 SEHNR, CDR2 FQNEAQ (reference sequence). The CDR3 region has the DNA TGTGCCAGCAGCCCATTGACAGGGGGAAACTCTGGGGCCAACGTCCTGACTTTC. Its protein is CASSPLTGGNSGANVLTF.

This clonotype showed up many times. The chain links TRBV4-3 to TRBJ2-4; the D gene is possibly TRBD2 (6 bases). The CDR3 loop spans 16 amino acids. Trimming took off 2 bases at V and 6 bases at J, with 17 bases between the two ends. Per the germline V gene, CDR1 is LGHNA and CDR2 is YSLEER. CDR3: CASSQMRGESGNIQYF. The CDR3 nucleotides are TGCGCCAGCAGCCAAATGCGGGGCGAGTCGGGAAACATTCAGTACTTC.

This clonotype was recorded at least ten times. The chain links TRBV18 to TRBJ2-5; D gene ambiguous. Per the germline V gene, CDR1 is KGHSH and CDR2 is LQKENI. This CDR3 has 16 residues. V was clipped by 2 bases and J by 0 bases, with 13 bases between them. CDR3 sequence: CASSPSATYHQETQYF. Here the CDR3 DNA reads TGTGCCAGCTCACCAAGCGCAACCTACCACCAAGAGACCCAGTACTTC. Full variable domain (rest looked up from reference TRBV18 and TRBJ2-5): NAGVMQNPRHLVRRRGQEARLRCSPMKGHSHVYWYRQLPEEGLKFMVYLQKENIIDESGMPKERFSAEFPKEGPSILRIQQVVRGDSAAYFCASSPSATYHQETQYFGPGTRLLVL.

This clonotype was picked up many times. The chain couples TRBV14 to TRBJ2-3; 9 positions agree with TRBD2. The CDR3 totals 14 residues. Germline V CDR1 and CDR2: SGHDN, FVKESK. The J segment lost 4 bases and the V segment lost 4 bases, leaving 3 bases of the junction unmatched. CDR3 region: CASSLAGVSDTQYF. The CDR3 DNA follows: TGTGCCAGCAGCCTAGCGGGAGTCTCAGATACGCAGTATTTT.

This clonotype was detected many times. This chain joins TRBV9 and TRBJ2-5; 7 nucleotides align to TRBD2. Trimming took 4 bases from V and 0 from J; bases not matched to a gene: 3. The CDR3 totals 14 residues. CDR1 and CDR2 from the germline V gene are SGDLS and YYNGEE. This CDR3 is CASSPGGYQETQYF. CDR3 DNA sequence: TGTGCCAGCAGCCCGGGGGGTTACCAAGAGACCCAGTACTTC.

The CDR3 loop is CASSLLNRDRQETQYF. The CDR3 DNA reads TGTGCCAGCAGTTTACTGAACCGGGACAGACAAGAGACCCAGTACTTC. This rearrangement joins TRBV12-3 or TRBV12-4 to TRBJ2-5; 7 bases agree with TRBD1. There are 16 residues in the CDR3. J was trimmed by 2 bases and V by 2 bases; bases with no gene match: 8.

The chain has TRBV7-9 and TRBJ2-2; no reliable D call. CDR3 length: 16 amino acids. Germline V lookup: CDR1 SEHNR, CDR2 FQNEAQ (reference sequence). Trimming left V 5 bases short and J 4 bases short, with 17 bases between. The CDR3 reads CASSHPPPGFTGELFF. The CDR3 nucleotides are TGTGCCAGCAGCCATCCACCTCCTGGCTTCACCGGGGAGCTGTTTTTT.

The CDR3, as DNA: TGTGCCAGCAGTTCTTACTATAGCGGGCTGGAGCAGTACTTC. This codes for CASSSYYSGLEQYF. This chain links TRBV28 with TRBJ2-7, with TRBD2 matching 7 bases. The V gene end was trimmed by 4 bases and the J gene end by 7 bases; junction bases not matched to a gene: 10. Germline V lookup: CDR1 MDHEN, CDR2 SYDVKM. This CDR3 is 14 amino acids long. Combining the CDR3 with reference TRBV28 and TRBJ2-7 gives the whole variable domain DVKVTQSSRYLVKRTGEKVFLECVQDMDHENMFWYRQDPGLGLRLIYFSYDVKMKEKGDIPEGYSVSREKKERFSLILESASTNQTSMYLCASSSYYSGLEQYFGPGTRLTVT.

In the case of this clonotype: Given a much more abundant clone one base away, this may be a read error. V and J are TRBV5-4 and TRBJ2-7; the match to TRBD2 covers 7 bases. The CDR3 spans 13 residues. CDR1 and CDR2 (germline): SGHNT, YYREEE (reference sequence). As DNA, the CDR3 is TGTGCCTGCAGCATAAGGGGAGGGTACGAGCAGTACTTC. This codes for CACSIRGGYEQYF.

This clonotype was seen ten or more times. V usage is TRBV29-1 and J usage is TRBJ2-6; no clear D. The germline V gene encodes CDR1 SQVTM and CDR2 ANQGSEA. CDR3 length: 13 residues. Deletions cut 8 bases from V and 0 bases from J, with 8 bases between. CDR3 bases: TGCAGCATTGGGGACTCTGGGGCCAACGTCCTGACTTTC. Its translation is CSIGDSGANVLTF.